These 10 T cell receptor beta chains were sequenced from one sample in a study of blood T cell repertoires in COVID-19. Measured with immunoSEQ multiplex PCR; TCRdb has only the in-frame clones, and not every one. The table shows roughly 76,000 clones, with around 90% occurring only once. Material for sequencing was peripheral blood. These receptors all stem from a woman aged 55-69 years with active COVID-19.

The chain is built from TRBV2 and TRBJ1-5, with D tentatively TRBD1 (5 bases). CDR1 SNHLY and CDR2 FYNNEI come from the germline V gene. Between the trimmed V and J ends, which lost 7 bases and 4 bases, there was a span of 17 bases. The CDR3 contains 15 residues. CDR3: CASKDGGTANQPQHF. As DNA, the CDR3 is TGTGCCAGCAAGGACGGCGGGACGGCAAATCAGCCCCAGCATTTT.

This chain connects TRBV28 to TRBJ1-1; no clear D gene. The CDR3 covers 12 residues. V was trimmed by 7 bases and J by 11 bases, leaving 17 bases between them. Germline V lookup: CDR1 MDHEN, CDR2 SYDVKM. The chain's CDR3 is CASTPAVPRAFF. As DNA, the CDR3 is TGTGCCAGCACCCCAGCGGTCCCACGGGCTTTCTTT.

The V and J genes are TRBV4-1 and TRBJ2-2; D possibly corresponds to TRBD1 (5 bases). With 1 base removed from V and 1 base from J, the gap between germline ends came to 10 bases. The CDR3 length is 16 residues. In germline, CDR1 is MGHRA, CDR2 YSYEKL. This CDR3 reads CASSQGRGLNTGELFF. CDR3 nucleotide sequence: TGCGCCAGCAGCCAAGGAAGGGGCCTGAACACCGGGGAGCTGTTTTTT.

The chain has TRBV18 and TRBJ1-2, with D possibly matching TRBD1 (6 bases). Trimming removed 2 bases at V and 7 bases at J, with 8 bases between. Germline V CDR1 and CDR2: KGHSH, LQKENI. The length of the CDR3 is 12 residues. For the CDR3, the DNA is TGTGCCAGCTCACCAGAGGGGGTTGGCTACACCTTC. Protein sequence: CASSPEGVGYTF.

The chain couples TRBV18 to TRBJ2-5; no definite D call. There are 13 residues in the CDR3. Germline CDR1 KGHSH, CDR2 LQKENI. The V end lost 1 base, the J end lost 5 bases, and 8 bases lay between the germline ends. CDR3 bases: TGTGCCAGCTCACCACGGGCAGGCGAGACCCAGTACTTC. Its translation is CASSPRAGETQYF.

The CDR3: CATSILAGGSYNEQFF. The CDR3 nucleotides read TGTGCCACCAGTATCTTAGCGGGAGGCTCCTACAATGAGCAGTTCTTC. This chain connects TRBV15 to TRBJ2-1; 10 positions match TRBD2. J gave up 0 bases and V 6 bases, and 5 bases lay outside the gene matches. Germline CDR1 and CDR2: LNHNV and YYDKDF (reference sequence). The CDR3 runs to 16 residues.

The chain recombines TRBV6-4 with TRBJ1-2; 7 nucleotides line up with TRBD1. Germline V CDR1 and CDR2: MRHNA, SNTAGT. This CDR3 contains 13 residues. Trimming removed 5 bases from V and 8 bases from J; junction bases left unmatched: 8. The CDR3 region is CASSRGQLGGYTF. CDR3 in DNA: TGTGCCAGCAGTCGGGGACAGTTGGGGGGCTACACCTTC.

The CDR3 DNA reads TGTGCCAGCAGTCCGGGTTCTTCTGGGGCCAACGTCCTGACTTTC. Translating gives CASSPGSSGANVLTF. The V and J genes are TRBV28 and TRBJ2-6; no clear D. Germline CDR1 is MDHEN and CDR2 is SYDVKM. There are 15 residues in the CDR3. Trimming cost V 5 bases and J 1 base, with 9 bases left between them.

The rearrangement links TRBV6-4 to TRBJ2-3, with 12 bases that match TRBD2. With 4 bases clipped from V and 6 bases from J, the junction kept 8 bases outside the gene matches. The CDR3 has 16 amino acids. CDR1 and CDR2 (germline): MRHNA, SNTAGT. CDR3 DNA: TGTGCCAGCAGTGCCCAACCTAGCGGGAGGGCGGATACGCAGTATTTT. Translation gives CASSAQPSGRADTQYF.

This clone was observed once. This chain connects TRBV5-4 to TRBJ1-2; D gene unclear. Germline V lookup: CDR1 SGHNT, CDR2 YYREEE (reference sequence). The CDR3 covers 15 residues. Trimming stripped 4 bases from V and 0 bases from J, with 13 bases between. CDR3 region: CASSRDLAANYGYTF. The CDR3 DNA reads as TGTGCCAGCAGCCGTGATTTGGCAGCTAACTATGGCTACACCTTC. Full variable domain (missing parts from reference TRBV5-4 and TRBJ1-2): ETGVTQSPTHLIKTRGQQVTLRCSSQSGHNTVSWYQQALGQGPQFIFQYYREEENGRGNFPPRFSGLQFPNYSSELNVNALELDDSALYLCASSRDLAANYGYTFGSGTRLTVV.